A selection of T cell receptor beta chains follows, all from one sample in a study of molecular identifiers for immune sequencing clone quantification. MiXCR, applied by TCRdb to the PCR reads, yields one record per CDR3 protein. Of approximately 97,000 distinct CDR3 sequences listed, more than 20% are singletons. The material sequenced was naive CD8+ T cells from blood, with Jurkat cell RNA spiked in. Every receptor here comes from a human donor in good health. Some libraries in this study had Jurkat cell RNA spiked in. Both conserved end residues are part of each CDR3. The order of the fields is clone size, J gene, D gene, V gene, CDR3 DNA, CDR3 protein. The D gene is left open where the match is weak. Clone size is stated in some rows and not others, as once, few, many or a class when expanded.

abundance: many
j_gene: TRBJ2-3
d_gene: TRBD2
v_gene: TRBV5-1
CDR3nt: TGCGCCAGCAGCTCACCGGGGGGAAGTAAAGATACGCAGTATTTT
CDR3aa: CASSSPGGSKDTQYF

abundance: many
j_gene: TRBJ2-1
d_gene: -
v_gene: TRBV7-9
CDR3nt: TGTGCCAGCAGCCCGCGGACCGGGCCTGATGAGCAGTTCTTC
CDR3aa: CASSPRTGPDEQFF

abundance: many
j_gene: TRBJ2-3
d_gene: -
v_gene: TRBV5-8
CDR3nt: TGTGCCAGCAGGCCTGGTCTGGCACTCACAGATACGCAGTATTTT
CDR3aa: CASRPGLALTDTQYF

abundance: few
j_gene: TRBJ1-1
d_gene: -
v_gene: TRBV4-3
CDR3nt: TGCGCCAGCAGCCATCTCAGAACAGGACGGAACACTGAAGCTTTCTTT
CDR3aa: CASSHLRTGRNTEAFF

abundance: many
j_gene: TRBJ2-1
d_gene: TRBD1
v_gene: TRBV12-3/TRBV12-4
CDR3nt: TGTGCCGAAGGTGGGGCAGGGGGCAATGAGCAGTTCTTC
CDR3aa: CAEGGAGGNEQFF

abundance: many
j_gene: TRBJ2-5
d_gene: -
v_gene: TRBV24-1
CDR3nt: TGTGCCACCAGTGATTCAAGGGATCCTGGCGAACCCGACCAAGAGACCCAGTACTTC
CDR3aa: CATSDSRDPGEPDQETQYF

abundance: once
j_gene: TRBJ2-6
d_gene: TRBD2
v_gene: TRBV6-5
CDR3nt: TGTGCCAGCAGATTACTAGCGGGACCCCCCTCTGGGGCCAACGTCCTGACTTTC
CDR3aa: CASRLLAGPPSGANVLTF

abundance: -
j_gene: TRBJ2-1
d_gene: -
v_gene: TRBV3-1
CDR3nt: TGTGCCGGCAGCCAAGATATGGGGAGGAATGAGCAGTTCTTC
CDR3aa: CAGSQDMGRNEQFF

abundance: many
j_gene: TRBJ2-6
d_gene: TRBD2
v_gene: TRBV12-3/TRBV12-4
CDR3nt: TGTGCCAGCAGTTTACCGGGACTAGCTAAACCTGGGGCCAACGTCCTGACTTTC
CDR3aa: CASSLPGLAKPGANVLTF

abundance: many
j_gene: TRBJ2-7
d_gene: -
v_gene: TRBV30
CDR3nt: TGTGCCTGGAGTCCTGGACCGAGAACCGAGCAGTACTTC
CDR3aa: CAWSPGPRTEQYF

abundance: many
j_gene: TRBJ1-1
d_gene: -
v_gene: TRBV7-8
CDR3nt: TGTGCCAGCAGCAGGGCCGGAAGCACTGAAGCTTTCTTT
CDR3aa: CASSRAGSTEAFF

abundance: many
j_gene: TRBJ2-3
d_gene: TRBD2
v_gene: TRBV5-4
CDR3nt: TGTGCCAGCAGCATGGGACTAGCGGGGGTCTTCGCAGATACGCAGTATTTT
CDR3aa: CASSMGLAGVFADTQYF

abundance: many
j_gene: TRBJ1-5
d_gene: -
v_gene: TRBV7-6
CDR3nt: TGTGCCAGCAGCTTAAGGTCGGGAAGGAATCAGCCCCAGCATTTT
CDR3aa: CASSLRSGRNQPQHF

abundance: -
j_gene: TRBJ1-3
d_gene: TRBD1
v_gene: TRBV4-1
CDR3nt: TGCGCCAGCAGCCAAGCCACGGACAGGTCCCAAAACACCATATATTTT
CDR3aa: CASSQATDRSQNTIYF

abundance: many
j_gene: TRBJ2-3
d_gene: -
v_gene: TRBV11-1
CDR3nt: TGTGCCAGCAGTAAAGTAGCGGAAGTGGGAGATACGCAGTATTTT
CDR3aa: CASSKVAEVGDTQYF

abundance: many
j_gene: TRBJ1-5
d_gene: -
v_gene: TRBV7-9
CDR3nt: TGTGCCAGCAGCCCTAGCGACAGCTATAGCAATCAGCCCCAGCATTTT
CDR3aa: CASSPSDSYSNQPQHF

abundance: many
j_gene: TRBJ1-2
d_gene: -
v_gene: TRBV7-8
CDR3nt: TGTGCCACGAAAGATGCACTTAACTATGGCTACACCTTC
CDR3aa: CATKDALNYGYTF

abundance: many
j_gene: TRBJ2-2
d_gene: -
v_gene: TRBV4-1
CDR3nt: TGCGCCAGCAGCCAAGAAGGCAGAGCGAACACCGGGGAGCTGTTTTTT
CDR3aa: CASSQEGRANTGELFF

abundance: many
j_gene: TRBJ1-5
d_gene: -
v_gene: TRBV4-3
CDR3nt: TGCGCCAGCAGCCAAGAACAACCCCGACGGTTGGGCCGGCATCAGCCCCAGCATTTT
CDR3aa: CASSQEQPRRLGRHQPQHF

abundance: many
j_gene: TRBJ2-7
d_gene: TRBD2
v_gene: TRBV5-6
CDR3nt: TGTGCCAGCAGCTTCGGGCTAGCGGGCACCTCTGATGAGCAGTACTTC
CDR3aa: CASSFGLAGTSDEQYF

abundance: many
j_gene: TRBJ2-7
d_gene: -
v_gene: TRBV5-5
CDR3nt: TGTGCCAGCAGCTTGGGTAGGACCGAGCAGTACTTC
CDR3aa: CASSLGRTEQYF

abundance: many
j_gene: TRBJ1-1
d_gene: -
v_gene: TRBV11-2
CDR3nt: TGTGCCAGCAGCTTCGGTGCAGGAAACACTGAAGCTTTCTTT
CDR3aa: CASSFGAGNTEAFF

abundance: many
j_gene: TRBJ2-7
d_gene: TRBD2
v_gene: TRBV7-2
CDR3nt: TGTGCCAGCAGTCAACCGGGGGGCTACGAGCAGTACTTC
CDR3aa: CASSQPGGYEQYF

abundance: many
j_gene: TRBJ2-5
d_gene: -
v_gene: TRBV12-3/TRBV12-4
CDR3nt: TGTGCCAGCAGTTCAACAGGGATTCAAGAGACCCAGTACTTC
CDR3aa: CASSSTGIQETQYF

abundance: -
j_gene: TRBJ1-2
d_gene: -
v_gene: TRBV20-1
CDR3nt: TGCAGTGCTAAGCAGAAACGGACCTCCTTCCGTGGCTACACCTTC
CDR3aa: CSAKQKRTSFRGYTF

abundance: many
j_gene: TRBJ2-7
d_gene: -
v_gene: TRBV7-2
CDR3nt: TGTGCCAGCAGTACTGGACACCGCTACGAGCAGTACTTC
CDR3aa: CASSTGHRYEQYF

abundance: -
j_gene: TRBJ2-7
d_gene: TRBD2
v_gene: TRBV13
CDR3nt: TGTGCCAGCAGCTCCGGGACTAGCGGGGGGAACTACGAGCAGTACTTC
CDR3aa: CASSSGTSGGNYEQYF

abundance: once
j_gene: TRBJ2-1
d_gene: -
v_gene: TRBV5-1
CDR3nt: TGCGCCAGCAGCTTGTTTCAGCCAACTAACTACAATGAGCAGCTCTTC
CDR3aa: CASSLFQPTNYNEQLF

abundance: -
j_gene: TRBJ2-3
d_gene: TRBD2
v_gene: TRBV27
CDR3nt: TGTGCCAGCAGTCCCCAACGGACTAGCGGGATCACAGATACGCAGTATTTT
CDR3aa: CASSPQRTSGITDTQYF

abundance: many
j_gene: TRBJ2-7
d_gene: -
v_gene: TRBV6-2/TRBV6-3
CDR3nt: TGTGCCAGCAGTTCCCATCCCGAGCAGTACTTC
CDR3aa: CASSSHPEQYF

abundance: few
j_gene: TRBJ2-7
d_gene: -
v_gene: TRBV19
CDR3nt: TGTGCCAGTAGTCCTCGAAGGGGAACCACCTACGAGCAGCACTTC
CDR3aa: CASSPRRGTTYEQHF

abundance: -
j_gene: TRBJ2-1
d_gene: TRBD1
v_gene: TRBV14
CDR3nt: TGTGCCAGCAGCCAAGATCCAGGGACAGGGGTTGGTTTCAATGAGCAGTTCTTC
CDR3aa: CASSQDPGTGVGFNEQFF

abundance: many
j_gene: TRBJ2-7
d_gene: TRBD1
v_gene: TRBV4-2
CDR3nt: TGTGCCAGCAGCCAAAACCACCGGGACAGGAGTTCCTACGAGCAGTACTTC
CDR3aa: CASSQNHRDRSSYEQYF

abundance: many
j_gene: TRBJ1-1
d_gene: -
v_gene: TRBV20-1
CDR3nt: TGCAGTGCTAGAGATCTGTTGTACACTGAAGCTTTCTTT
CDR3aa: CSARDLLYTEAFF

abundance: medium-sized
j_gene: TRBJ2-7
d_gene: TRBD1
v_gene: TRBV28
CDR3nt: TGTGCCAGCAGTCCGGACAGGGGGTACGAGCAGTACTTC
CDR3aa: CASSPDRGYEQYF

abundance: many
j_gene: TRBJ1-1
d_gene: TRBD1
v_gene: TRBV4-3
CDR3nt: TGCGCCAGCAGCCCGGACAGGTGGAACACTGAAGCTTTCTTT
CDR3aa: CASSPDRWNTEAFF

abundance: many
j_gene: TRBJ2-7
d_gene: -
v_gene: TRBV4-3
CDR3nt: TGCGCCAGCAGCCAAGCGCGGAGAGGATCCTCCGAGCAGTACTTC
CDR3aa: CASSQARRGSSEQYF

abundance: many
j_gene: TRBJ1-2
d_gene: -
v_gene: TRBV6-6
CDR3nt: TGTGCCAGCAGTTACTCACAAGGCAGTAACTATGGCTACACCTTC
CDR3aa: CASSYSQGSNYGYTF

abundance: many
j_gene: TRBJ2-3
d_gene: TRBD2
v_gene: TRBV4-3
CDR3nt: TGCGCCAGCAGCCAAGACCTAGCGGGAGGATCGTTTGGTAGCACAGATACGCAGTATTTT
CDR3aa: CASSQDLAGGSFGSTDTQYF

abundance: few
j_gene: TRBJ1-1
d_gene: -
v_gene: TRBV19
CDR3nt: TGTGCCAGTAGTATAGGGGGAGTCGAAGCTTTCTTT
CDR3aa: CASSIGGVEAFF

abundance: many
j_gene: TRBJ1-1
d_gene: -
v_gene: TRBV6-2/TRBV6-3
CDR3nt: TGTGCCAGCAGTTACAAGTTTGGATCGGTCGGGGACACTGAAGCTTTCTTT
CDR3aa: CASSYKFGSVGDTEAFF

abundance: many
j_gene: TRBJ2-1
d_gene: -
v_gene: TRBV12-3/TRBV12-4
CDR3nt: TGTGCCAGCAGCCCCGGGGGCTACAATGAGCAGTTCTTC
CDR3aa: CASSPGGYNEQFF

abundance: few
j_gene: TRBJ2-6
d_gene: TRBD1
v_gene: TRBV30
CDR3nt: TGTGCCTGGAGTGTCCAAGCTCGCAGGGGGCCCCAACCTGGGGCCAACGTCCTGACTTTC
CDR3aa: CAWSVQARRGPQPGANVLTF

abundance: many
j_gene: TRBJ1-5
d_gene: -
v_gene: TRBV29-1
CDR3nt: TGCAGCGTGGCAGAGACGGGTTATAGCAATCAGCCCCAGCATTTT
CDR3aa: CSVAETGYSNQPQHF

abundance: many
j_gene: TRBJ1-1
d_gene: -
v_gene: TRBV11-2
CDR3nt: TGTGCCAGCAGCCTTGCGGGGGGATACACTGAAGCTTTCTTT
CDR3aa: CASSLAGGYTEAFF

abundance: few
j_gene: TRBJ1-3
d_gene: -
v_gene: TRBV6-5
CDR3nt: TGTGCCAGCAGTTCGAACCGCGGACAGTACTCTGGAAACACCATATATTTT
CDR3aa: CASSSNRGQYSGNTIYF

abundance: few
j_gene: TRBJ1-6
d_gene: -
v_gene: TRBV7-2
CDR3nt: TGTGCCAGCAGAACAGTCAACTCCTATAATTCACCCCTCCACTTT
CDR3aa: CASRTVNSYNSPLHF